One sample yielded the 12 T cell receptor beta chains listed below, sequenced in a study of Ad26.COV2.S vaccination and SARS-CoV-2 variants. The data were produced by immunoSEQ multiplex PCR, yet TCRdb's version contains in-frame clones alone and is incomplete. In the table there are some 520,000 clones, approximately 90% of which are singletons. The treatment is: roughly 18 received Ad26.COV2.S at low or high dose, single or two shots; 5 received placebo; per-sample allocation not given. The samples date from day 63 after the first vaccine or placebo injection. Sequences were derived from peripheral blood, sampled in a trial of Ad26.COV2.S vaccine versus placebo. These receptor sequences come from a person between 18 and 59 years old who received the Ad26.COV2.S COVID-19 vaccine or a placebo.

The chain has TRBV12-2 and TRBJ1-3; the table names TRBD1, a call not compared with the DNA. TRBV12-2 is a known pseudogene. The CDR3 sequence is 16 residues long. The CDR3 loop is CTSRFPPGRAGNTIYF. The CDR3 DNA reads as TGTACAAGTCGCTTCCCCCCAGGCAGGGCTGGAAACACCATATATTTT.

The V call is TRBV5-1, the J call TRBJ2-1, with 12 bases matching TRBD2. The germline V gene has CDR1 SGHRS and CDR2 YFSETQ. The CDR3 is 16 residues long. After removal of 4 bases from V and 8 bases from J, the junction contained 10 bases not matched to a gene. This CDR3 reads CASSAGLAGSSHEQFF. The CDR3 DNA sequence: TGCGCCAGCAGCGCCGGACTAGCGGGGAGCTCCCATGAGCAGTTCTTC.

V is TRBV7-9 and J is TRBJ1-2, with D tentatively TRBD1 (6 bases). With 4 bases removed from V and 4 bases from J, the gap between germline ends came to 19 bases. CDR3 size: 16 residues. Germline-derived CDR1 and CDR2 are SEHNR and FQNEAQ (reference sequence). The CDR3 spells CASSSLDRLGSYGYTF. CDR3 DNA: TGTGCCAGCAGCTCATTAGACAGGCTTGGGAGCTATGGCTACACCTTC.

The chain joins TRBV5-1 to TRBJ1-1, with a possible D match to TRBD1 (5 bases). The CDR3 covers 17 residues. Trimming pared 1 base from V and 4 bases from J, leaving 20 bases between. The germline gives CDR1 SGHRS, CDR2 YFSETQ. The CDR3 region is CASSLLGRRPGGTEAFF. The CDR3 DNA is TGCGCCAGCAGCTTGTTAGGTCGGCGCCCCGGGGGCACTGAAGCTTTCTTT.

The chain carries TRBV9 and TRBJ2-2, with D possibly TRBD2 on 5 matching bases. V dropped 3 bases and J dropped 7 bases, with 13 bases sitting between them. CDR1 and CDR2 (germline): SGDLS, YYNGEE. This CDR3 has 14 amino acids. The CDR3 bases are TGTGCCAGCAGCGCCCCCGTGGGAGACGGGGAGCTGTTTTTT. This sequence encodes CASSAPVGDGELFF.

CDR3 region: CASSVTGTGDEKLFF. CDR3 DNA: TGCGCCAGCAGCGTAACCGGGACAGGGGATGAAAAACTGTTTTTT. This chain uses TRBV5-1 with TRBJ1-4, with 10 bases aligning to TRBD1. The junction had 6 bases not matched to a gene; V was cut back by 4 bases and J by 6 bases. The CDR3 runs 15 residues. Germline lookup yields CDR1 SGHRS and CDR2 YFSETQ. Full variable domain (remainder filled in from reference TRBV5-1 and TRBJ1-4): KAGVTQTPRYLIKTRGQQVTLSCSPISGHRSVSWYQQTPGQGLQFLFEYFSETQRNKGNFPGRFSGRQFSNSRSEMNVSTLELGDSALYLCASSVTGTGDEKLFFGSGTQLSVL.

V is TRBV9 and J is TRBJ2-1, with 8 bases matching TRBD2. V shed 10 bases, J shed 4 bases, and the junction held 16 bases outside the gene matches. Looked up from germline, CDR1 is SGDLS and CDR2 is YYNGEE. The CDR3 loop spans 16 amino acids. The CDR3 reads CAGSRGAGESYNEQFF. CDR3 coding DNA: TGTGCCGGCTCAAGGGGAGCGGGAGAATCTTACAATGAGCAGTTCTTC.

The chain uses TRBV5-6 and TRBJ1-1, with 8 bases aligning to TRBD1. CDR1 and CDR2 (germline): SGHDT, YYEEEE. The junction had 6 bases not matched to a gene; V was cut back by 4 bases and J by 7 bases. The CDR3 extends over 13 amino acids. The CDR3 spells CASSRQGRFEAFF. CDR3 nucleotides: TGTGCCAGCAGCCGACAGGGGCGGTTTGAAGCTTTCTTT. The full variable domain, rest sourced from reference TRBV5-6 and TRBJ1-1, is DAGVTQSPTHLIKTRGQQVTLRCSPKSGHDTVSWYQQALGQGPQFIFQYYEEEERQRGNFPDRFSGHQFPNYSSELNVNALLLGDSALYLCASSRQGRFEAFFGQGTRLTVV.

The chain employs TRBV6-2 or TRBV6-3 and TRBJ1-5; weak D call: TRBD1 (5 bases). Germline V gives CDR1 MNHEY, CDR2 SVGEGT. The CDR3 contains 15 residues. V lost 3 bases to trimming and J lost 6 bases, with 15 bases between them. The CDR3 region is CASSYGQGLIQPQHF. The DNA for the CDR3 is TGTGCCAGCAGTTATGGCCAGGGCTTGATTCAGCCCCAGCATTTT.

The chain employs TRBV18 and TRBJ1-2; TRBD1 matches at 8 bases. CDR3 length: 16 residues. Per the germline V gene, CDR1 is KGHSH and CDR2 is LQKENI. V was clipped by 6 bases and J by 8 bases; unmatched bases: 17. The CDR3 nucleotides read TGTGCCAGCTCGCCGCAATCGCTCCCGACAGGGGACGGCTACACCTTC. Translation gives CASSPQSLPTGDGYTF.

The rearrangement joins TRBV5-1 to TRBJ2-7; 10 positions match TRBD2. Germline trimming cut 4 bases from V and 9 bases from J; bases unmatched to any gene: 13. Germline V gene sequence: CDR1 SGHRS, CDR2 YFSETQ. The length of the CDR3 is 15 residues. CDR3 nucleotide sequence: TGCGCCAGCAGCACTTATGGGGGACTAGCGCTGGGGCAGTACTTC. Translated, it gives CASSTYGGLALGQYF.

This chain joins TRBV10-3 and TRBJ1-5; D is possibly TRBD1 (5 bases). V was trimmed by 5 bases and J by 3 bases, leaving 11 bases between them. The CDR3 has 14 residues. Germline CDR1 is ENHRY and CDR2 is SYGVKD. CDR3 DNA sequence: TGTGCCATCAGTCCCGGCAGGGACAATCAGCCCCAGCATTTT. It translates to CAISPGRDNQPQHF.